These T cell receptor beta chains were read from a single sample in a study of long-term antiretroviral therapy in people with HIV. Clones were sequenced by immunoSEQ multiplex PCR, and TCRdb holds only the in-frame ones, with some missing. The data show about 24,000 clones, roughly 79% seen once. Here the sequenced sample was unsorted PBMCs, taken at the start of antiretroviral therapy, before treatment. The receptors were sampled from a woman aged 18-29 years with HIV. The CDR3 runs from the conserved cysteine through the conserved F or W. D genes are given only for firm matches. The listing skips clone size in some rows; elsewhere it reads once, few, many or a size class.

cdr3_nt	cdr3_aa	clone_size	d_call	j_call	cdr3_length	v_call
TGCGCCAGCAGCAAGGGACTAGCGGGAGCTAACACAGATACGCAGTATTTT	CASSKGLAGANTDTQYF	few	TRBD2	TRBJ2-3	17	TRBV5-1
TGTGCCAGCAGGCGAACAGGGGGCGAGTCTGGCTACACCTTC	CASRRTGGESGYTF	-	TRBD1	TRBJ1-2	14	TRBV28
TGTGCCAGCAGTGAAAGGGACGAAGGCTACACCTTC	CASSERDEGYTF	-	-	TRBJ1-2	12	TRBV6-1
TGTGCCAGCAGCTTAAAGAGTGGGGGGGGTGATGATCACGAGCAGTACTTC	CASSLKSGGGDDHEQYF	-	TRBD2	TRBJ2-7	17	TRBV7-3
TGTGCCTGGAGTGCCGGACGGAATCAGCCCCAGCATTTT	CAWSAGRNQPQHF	-	-	TRBJ1-5	13	TRBV30
TGCAGCGTTGACAGGGGACGCACTGAAGCTTTCTTT	CSVDRGRTEAFF	-	-	TRBJ1-1	12	TRBV29-1
TGTGCCAGCAGCGTTCCGGGGGTGCTTAACACCGGGGAGCTGTTTTTT	CASSVPGVLNTGELFF	-	-	TRBJ2-2	16	TRBV9
TGTGCCAGCAGTTCCGACAGGGGGTTACAGCCCCAGCATTTT	CASSSDRGLQPQHF	-	TRBD1	TRBJ1-5	14	TRBV7-9
TGTGCCAGCTCACCAAGAGACGGGAATGAAAAACTGTTTTTT	CASSPRDGNEKLFF	few	-	TRBJ1-4	14	TRBV18
TGCGCCAGCAGCTTGGGGCAGGGCGAGCGGGAAAAACTGTTTTTT	CASSLGQGEREKLFF	-	-	TRBJ1-4	15	TRBV5-1